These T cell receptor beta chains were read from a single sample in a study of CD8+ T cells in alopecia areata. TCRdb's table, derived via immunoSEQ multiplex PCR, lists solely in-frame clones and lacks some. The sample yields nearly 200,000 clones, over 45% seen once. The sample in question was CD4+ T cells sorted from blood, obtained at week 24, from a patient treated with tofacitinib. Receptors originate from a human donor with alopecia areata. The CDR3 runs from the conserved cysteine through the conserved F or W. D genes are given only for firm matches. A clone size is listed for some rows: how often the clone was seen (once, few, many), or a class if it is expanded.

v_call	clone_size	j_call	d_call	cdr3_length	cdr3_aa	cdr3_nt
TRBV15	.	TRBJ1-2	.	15	CATSREYSPVEGYTF	TGTGCCACCAGCAGAGAATACAGTCCCGTGGAGGGCTACACCTTC
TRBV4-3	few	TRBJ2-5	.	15	CASSQDDGSRKTQYF	TGCGCCAGCAGCCAAGACGACGGGAGTAGGAAGACCCAGTACTTC
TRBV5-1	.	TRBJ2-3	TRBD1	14	CASSTRQGADTQYF	TGCGCCAGCAGCACCCGACAGGGGGCAGATACGCAGTATTTT
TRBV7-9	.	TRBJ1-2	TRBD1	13	CASSYNDREGYTF	TGTGCCAGCAGCTACAACGACAGGGAAGGCTACACCTTC
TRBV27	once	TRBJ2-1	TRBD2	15	CASSVSGGAYNEQFF	TGTGCCAGCAGTGTTAGCGGGGGGGCCTACAATGAGCAGTTCTTC
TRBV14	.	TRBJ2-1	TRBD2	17	CASSQLTSGGAGNEQFF	TGTGCCAGCAGCCAACTTACTAGCGGGGGGGCCGGGAATGAGCAGTTCTTC
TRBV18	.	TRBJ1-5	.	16	CASSPWSQGDHQPQHF	TGTGCCAGCTCACCATGGTCACAGGGAGATCATCAGCCCCAGCATTTT
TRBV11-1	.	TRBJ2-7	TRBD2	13	CASSQGLGREQYF	TGTGCCAGCAGCCAGGGACTAGGCCGCGAGCAGTACTTC
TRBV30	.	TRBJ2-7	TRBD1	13	CAYTDRGEYEQYF	TGTGCCTACACGGACAGGGGCGAATACGAGCAGTACTTC
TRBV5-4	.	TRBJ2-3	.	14	CASSLNSGIDTQYF	TGTGCCAGCAGCTTGAATTCCGGGATCGATACGCAGTATTTT
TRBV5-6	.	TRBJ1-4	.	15	CASSLAGRGTEKLFF	TGTGCCAGCAGCTTGGCGGGCAGGGGAACTGAAAAACTGTTTTTT
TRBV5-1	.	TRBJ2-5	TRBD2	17	CASSPMTSSGGQETQYF	TGCGCCAGCAGCCCTATGACGTCTAGCGGGGGGCAAGAGACCCAGTACTTC
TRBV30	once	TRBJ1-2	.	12	CAWSPGSYGYTF	TGTGCCTGGAGCCCAGGGAGCTATGGCTACACCTTC
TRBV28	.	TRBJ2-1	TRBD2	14	CASSPGLAGKQQFF	TGTGCCAGCAGTCCTGGACTAGCGGGAAAGCAACAGTTCTTC
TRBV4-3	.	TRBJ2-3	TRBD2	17	CASSQEVLAGNTDTQYF	TGCGCCAGCAGCCAAGAGGTTCTAGCGGGAAACACAGATACGCAGTATTTT
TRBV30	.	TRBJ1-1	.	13	CAWRSRGNTEAFF	TGTGCCTGGAGGAGTCGGGGGAACACTGAAGCTTTCTTT